One and the same sample provided the 5 T cell receptor beta chains below, sequenced in a study of post-analysis software for immune sequencing data. Their antigens are not known. Study conclusions and caveats: In patients, roughly 5 TRBV segments were more frequent than in controls, with TRBV5-6, TRBV5-1 and TRBV20-1 among them.

TCR beta cDNA libraries included unique molecular identifiers. TCRdb reprocessed the PCR reads via MiXCR and lists one record per CDR3 protein. The table has roughly 430,000 distinct CDR3 sequences, 39% seen once; the top ten hold 7.5% to 8.5%. Sequencing was done on a sample of blood. These receptors originate from a girl aged 2 to 9 with multiple sclerosis.

The V call is TRBV6-5, the J call TRBJ2-4, with D perhaps TRBD1 (5 bases). Gene TRBJ2-7 matches the end of the DNA better, so the J call may be wrong. Germline CDR1 MNHEY, CDR2 SVGAGI. The CDR3 totals 14 residues. DNA for the CDR3: TGTGCCAGCAGTTACTCAACGCAGGGCTACGAGCAGTACTTC. This encodes CASSYSTQGYEQYF.

This chain joins TRBV29-1 and TRBJ2-7; D may be TRBD2 (6 bases). V lost 2 bases, J lost 0 bases, and 14 bases lay in between. CDR1 is SQVTM, CDR2 ANQGSEA, per germline. This CDR3 has 15 amino acids. Here the CDR3 reads CSVERRAGFSYEQYF. CDR3 DNA: TGCAGCGTTGAAAGACGAGCGGGCTTCTCCTACGAGCAGTACTTC.

This clonotype was seen repeatedly, ten times or more. The J gene is TRBJ2-7, the V gene TRBV29-1; TRBD1 matches 8 bases. There are 14 residues in the CDR3. Looked up from germline, CDR1 is SQVTM and CDR2 is ANQGSEA. The J segment lost 0 bases and the V segment lost 7 bases, leaving 8 bases of the junction unmatched. CDR3 amino acids: CSADPTGDSYEQYF. The CDR3, as DNA: TGCAGCGCCGATCCGACAGGGGACTCCTACGAGCAGTACTTC.

This rearrangement joins TRBV4-3 to TRBJ1-4; TRBD1 agrees at 8 bases. V lost 3 bases and J lost 8; bases outside the gene matches: 11. CDR3 length: 16 residues. The germline V gene has CDR1 LGHNA and CDR2 YSLEER. The CDR3: CASSQDRGTGREKLFF. The DNA of the CDR3 is TGCGCCAGCAGCCAGGACCGGGGGACAGGACGGGAAAAACTGTTTTTT.

In this sample, this clonotype turned up a few times. This chain joins TRBV20-1 and TRBJ2-5; 7 nucleotides line up with TRBD2. Germline CDR1 DFQATT, CDR2 SNEGSKA (reference sequence). The CDR3 has 13 residues. V was clipped by 1 base and J by 4 bases; unmatched bases: 3. The DNA of the CDR3 is TGCAGTGCTAGAGTAGCGGGCAGAGAGACCCAGTACTTC. Translated: CSARVAGRETQYF.